A single count supports the clone carrying this T cell receptor beta chain. Its antigen is unidentified. These data belong to a study of siplizumab effects on memory and regulatory T cells. Study-wide points: Siplizumab significantly lowered the alloreactive sequences that could be traced to unstimulated CD4+ memory cells. The naive T cell population seemed more diverse than memory cells and seemed a major contributor to the alloresponse. Of the proliferating CD4+ or CD8+ clones, roughly 80-96% lacked a naive or memory phenotype that could be assigned.

V was pared by 4 bases and J by 6 bases, with 17 bases between. The CDR3 covers 15 residues. Germline V lookup: CDR1 SGHRS, CDR2 YFSETQ. Data came from immunoSEQ multiplex PCR; TCRdb stores just in-frame clones and leaves some out. This sample yields 80,000 to 130,000 clones, of which 90% to 95% are seen a single time; approximately 0.71% belongs to the top ten. The clonotype comes from a human donor in good health. V and J are TRBV5-1 and TRBJ2-1; tentative D call: TRBD2 (6 bases). The sample taken for sequencing was Tregs sorted from blood. The CDR3 protein is CASSGTSWSPNEQFF. The CDR3 DNA follows: TGCGCCAGCAGCGGTACTAGCTGGAGTCCCAATGAGCAGTTCTTC.